The 18 T cell receptor beta chains reported below all come from one sample, sequenced in a study of shared clonotypes between healthy human individuals. Method: immunoSEQ multiplex PCR; TCRdb's copy keeps in-frame clones and lacks some. The table records some 580,000 clones, 97% of them present only once. The sequencing sample was made of naive CD4+ T cells sorted from blood. Subset in this sample: CD45RA+ positively selected. The receptor set was obtained from a woman aged 25 to 39 in good health.

This chain connects TRBV9 to TRBJ2-2; 10 nucleotides align to TRBD2. V shed 0 bases, J shed 6 bases, and the junction held 5 bases outside the gene matches. The CDR3 is 16 amino acids. In germline, CDR1 is SGDLS, CDR2 YYNGEE. CDR3 amino acids: CASSVEVSGRSGELFF. CDR3 coding DNA: TGTGCCAGCAGCGTAGAGGTTAGCGGGAGGTCCGGGGAGCTGTTTTTT. The full variable domain, its missing parts supplied by reference TRBV9 and TRBJ2-2, is DSGVTQTPKHLITATGQRVTLRCSPRSGDLSVYWYQQSLDQGLQFLIQYYNGEERAKGNILERFSAQQFPDLHSELNLSSLELGDSALYFCASSVEVSGRSGELFFGEGSRLTVL.

The chain uses TRBV6-6 and TRBJ1-5, with 7 bases that match TRBD1. The CDR3 extends over 15 amino acids. Germline CDR1 MNHNY, CDR2 SVGAGI (reference sequence). Trimming removed 6 bases from V and 5 bases from J; junction bases left unmatched: 10. The CDR3 spells CASRPDRAGDQPQHF. The CDR3 DNA reads as TGTGCCAGCAGGCCAGACAGGGCAGGAGATCAGCCCCAGCATTTT.

The J gene is TRBJ2-7, the V gene TRBV6-1, with D uncertain. V was pared by 8 bases and J by 2 bases, with 10 bases between. CDR3 length: 12 amino acids. Germline lookup yields CDR1 MNHNS and CDR2 SASEGT. The chain's CDR3 is CASVWQAYEQYF. The CDR3 DNA sequence: TGTGCCAGCGTCTGGCAGGCCTACGAGCAGTACTTC.

This chain joins TRBV2 and TRBJ2-7; 7 bases match TRBD1. The V gene end was trimmed by 6 bases and the J gene end by 9 bases; junction bases not matched to a gene: 11. CDR1 and CDR2 from the germline V gene are SNHLY and FYNNEI. This CDR3 spans 13 amino acids. DNA for the CDR3: TGTGCCAGCAGCGGGGACAGACCGCAGGGGCAGTACTTC. This sequence encodes CASSGDRPQGQYF.

J is TRBJ1-1 and V is TRBV7-8, with D unclear. V lost 1 base and J lost 2, with 2 bases in between. CDR1 is SGHVS, CDR2 FQNEAQ, per germline. The CDR3 contains 12 residues. As DNA, the CDR3 is TGTGCCAGCAGCTTAGTCAACACTGAAGCTTTCTTT. This codes for CASSLVNTEAFF.

The chain employs TRBV12-5 and TRBJ1-2; TRBD1 matches at 10 bases. Germline values: CDR1 LGHNT, CDR2 FRNRAP. There are 15 residues in the CDR3. The V gene end was trimmed by 5 bases and the J gene end by 5 bases; junction bases not matched to a gene: 8. CDR3 coding DNA: TGTGCTAGTGGTGGCGGGGACAGGGGCGTTTATGGCTACACCTTC. It yields the protein CASGGGDRGVYGYTF.

The chain has TRBV4-1 and TRBJ1-1, with D possibly matching TRBD1 (5 bases). Deletions cut 7 bases from V and 0 bases from J, with 18 bases between. Germline CDR1 and CDR2: MGHRA and YSYEKL. CDR3 length: 16 amino acids. CDR3 in DNA: TGCGCCAGCACTAAGGTTTTGGGGACCTTGAACACTGAAGCTTTCTTT. It codes for CASTKVLGTLNTEAFF.

The CDR3 sequence: CASSFDPTSSYNEQFF. The DNA for the CDR3 is TGTGCCAGCAGCTTCGACCCAACCAGCTCCTACAATGAGCAGTTCTTC. The V and J genes are TRBV5-4 and TRBJ2-1; no firm D call. Looked up from germline, CDR1 is SGHNT and CDR2 is YYREEE (reference sequence). Trimming removed 2 bases at V and 0 bases at J, with 12 bases between. This CDR3 is 16 amino acids long.

The rearrangement joins TRBV5-4 to TRBJ1-4, with 8 bases identical to TRBD1. Germline CDR1 is SGHNT and CDR2 is YYREEE (reference sequence). The CDR3 extends over 15 amino acids. Losses at the gene ends were 3 bases for V and 7 bases for J; bases not matched to a gene: 8. The CDR3 reads CASSSTGAIGEKLFF. The CDR3, as DNA: TGTGCCAGCAGCTCGACAGGGGCAATTGGTGAAAAACTGTTTTTT.

V is TRBV19 and J is TRBJ2-3; TRBD2 is a possible D gene (6 bases). The CDR3 loop spans 13 amino acids. Germline CDR1 LNHDA, CDR2 SQIVND (reference sequence). Between the trimmed V and J ends, which lost 5 bases and 5 bases, there was a span of 11 bases. Here the CDR3 DNA reads TGTGCCAGTAGTCCCCGCGGGGAAGATACGCAGTATTTT. Its translation is CASSPRGEDTQYF.

The CDR3, as DNA: TGTGCCAGCAGCCCCGGTGGGGTGGACACTGAAGCTTTCTTT. It codes for CASSPGGVDTEAFF. The chain couples TRBV7-9 to TRBJ1-1; D gene ambiguous. The CDR3 spans 14 residues. Trimming pared 5 bases from V and 3 bases from J, leaving 13 bases between. The germline V gene encodes CDR1 SEHNR and CDR2 FQNEAQ (reference sequence).

V usage is TRBV10-2 and J usage is TRBJ2-5, with D possibly being TRBD2 (6 bases). V lost 4 bases to trimming and J lost 8 bases, with 14 bases between them. The CDR3 has 13 amino acids. Germline V gene data show CDR1 as WSHSY and CDR2 as SAAADI. CDR3 nucleotides: TGCGCCAGCAGTGCGGGGGACTCCTTAACCCAGTACTTC. Its protein is CASSAGDSLTQYF.

This clone was found once. J is TRBJ2-7 and V is TRBV6-5; TRBD2 agrees at 10 bases. CDR1 is MNHEY and CDR2 is SVGAGI in the germline V gene. There are 15 residues in the CDR3. Trimming at V came to 5 bases and at J to 0 bases, leaving 4 bases not matched to a gene. The CDR3 protein is CASSPSGRSSYEQYF. CDR3 coding DNA: TGTGCCAGCAGTCCTAGCGGGAGAAGCTCCTACGAGCAGTACTTC.

The V and J genes are TRBV27 and TRBJ1-4; 7 nucleotides line up with TRBD1. The CDR3 is made up of 18 amino acids. Germline CDR1 is MNHEY and CDR2 is SMNVEV (reference sequence). V trimming: 6 bases; J trimming: 8 bases; junction bases outside the gene matches: 21. The CDR3, as DNA: TGTGCCAGCAGGCCCAAAACCGAGGGAGGGGGCCTTCGGGAAAAACTGTTTTTT. It encodes CASRPKTEGGGLREKLFF. The full variable domain, in which reference TRBV27 and TRBJ1-4 provide the parts outside the CDR3, is EAQVTQNPRYLITVTGKKLTVTCSQNMNHEYMSWYRQDPGLGLRQIYYSMNVEVTDKGDVPEGYKVSRKEKRNFPLILESPSPNQTSLYFCASRPKTEGGGLREKLFFGSGTQLSVL.

As regards this clone: The sample contains more than one DNA sequence encoding this CDR3. The chain is built from TRBV28 and TRBJ2-3; 8 nucleotides line up with TRBD1. Losses at the gene ends were 2 bases for V and 0 bases for J; bases not matched to a gene: 1. This CDR3 has 15 residues. Germline V gene sequence: CDR1 MDHEN, CDR2 SYDVKM. CDR3 region: CASSLRQGSTDTQYF. The CDR3 DNA is TGTGCCAGCAGTTTAAGACAGGGGAGCACAGATACGCAGTATTTT.

CDR3 residues: CASSFLGFSYEQYF. The CDR3 DNA sequence: TGTGCCAGCAGTTTTCTCGGGTTCTCCTACGAGCAGTACTTC. This chain connects TRBV27 to TRBJ2-7, with D hard to call. V was cut by 3 bases and J by 0 bases, with 9 bases left in between. The CDR3 has 14 amino acids. Germline V lookup: CDR1 MNHEY, CDR2 SMNVEV (reference sequence).

The rearrangement uses TRBV4-1 and TRBJ2-7; 11 positions agree with TRBD2. Germline CDR1 reads MGHRA; CDR2 reads YSYEKL. The CDR3 loop spans 16 amino acids. The J segment lost 0 bases and the V segment lost 0 bases, leaving 1 base of the junction unmatched. The CDR3 protein is CASSQEGTSGSYEQYF. The CDR3 DNA sequence: TGCGCCAGCAGCCAAGAAGGGACTAGCGGCTCCTACGAGCAGTACTTC.

The rearrangement joins TRBV4-1 to TRBJ1-1, with 9 bases lining up with TRBD1. V lost 4 bases, J lost 6 bases, and 12 bases stayed unmatched. The CDR3 consists of 16 residues. The germline gives CDR1 MGHRA, CDR2 YSYEKL. CDR3 in amino acids: CASSPQWGQGFAEAFF. Here the CDR3 DNA reads TGCGCCAGCAGCCCCCAGTGGGGACAGGGATTTGCTGAAGCTTTCTTT.